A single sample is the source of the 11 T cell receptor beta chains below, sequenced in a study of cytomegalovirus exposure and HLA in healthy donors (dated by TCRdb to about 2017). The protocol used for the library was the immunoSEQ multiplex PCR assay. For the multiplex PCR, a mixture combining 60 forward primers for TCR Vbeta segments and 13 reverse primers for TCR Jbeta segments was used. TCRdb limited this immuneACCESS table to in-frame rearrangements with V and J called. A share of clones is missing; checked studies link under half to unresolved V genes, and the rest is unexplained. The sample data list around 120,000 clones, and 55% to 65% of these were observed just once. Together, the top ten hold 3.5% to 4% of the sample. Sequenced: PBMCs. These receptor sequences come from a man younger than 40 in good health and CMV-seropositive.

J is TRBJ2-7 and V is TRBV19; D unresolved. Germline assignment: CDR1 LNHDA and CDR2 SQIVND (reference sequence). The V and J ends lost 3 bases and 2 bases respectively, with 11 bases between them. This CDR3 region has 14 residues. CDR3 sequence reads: CASSMPGRPYEQYF. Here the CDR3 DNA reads TGTGCCAGTAGTATGCCAGGTCGACCCTACGAGCAGTACTTC.

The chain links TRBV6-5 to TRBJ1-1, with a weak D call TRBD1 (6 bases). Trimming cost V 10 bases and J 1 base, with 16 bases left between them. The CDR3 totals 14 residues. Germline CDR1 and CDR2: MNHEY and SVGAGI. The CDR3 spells CATRRDTWNTEAFF. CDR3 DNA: TGTGCCACTCGCCGGGACACTTGGAACACTGAAGCTTTCTTT.

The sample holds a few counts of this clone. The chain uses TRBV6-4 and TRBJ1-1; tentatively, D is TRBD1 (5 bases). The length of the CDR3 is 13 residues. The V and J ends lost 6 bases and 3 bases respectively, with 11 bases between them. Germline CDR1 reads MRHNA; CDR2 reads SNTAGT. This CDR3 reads CASREGRDTEAFF. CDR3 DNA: TGTGCCAGCAGGGAGGGGAGGGACACTGAAGCTTTCTTT.

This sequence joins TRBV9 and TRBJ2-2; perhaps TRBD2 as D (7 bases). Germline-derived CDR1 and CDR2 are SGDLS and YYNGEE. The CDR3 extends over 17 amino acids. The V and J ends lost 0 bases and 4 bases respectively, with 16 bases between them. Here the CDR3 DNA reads TGTGCCAGCAGCGTAGCTCTGGCGGGGGCCAGCACCGGGGAGCTGTTTTTT. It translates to CASSVALAGASTGELFF.

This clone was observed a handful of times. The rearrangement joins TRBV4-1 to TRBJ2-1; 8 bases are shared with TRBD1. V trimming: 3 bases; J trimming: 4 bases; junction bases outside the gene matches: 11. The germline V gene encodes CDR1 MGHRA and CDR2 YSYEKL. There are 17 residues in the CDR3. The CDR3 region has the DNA TGCGCCAGCAGCCACTATCCGGGACAGGTTTTTTACAATGAGCAGTTCTTC. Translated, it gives CASSHYPGQVFYNEQFF.

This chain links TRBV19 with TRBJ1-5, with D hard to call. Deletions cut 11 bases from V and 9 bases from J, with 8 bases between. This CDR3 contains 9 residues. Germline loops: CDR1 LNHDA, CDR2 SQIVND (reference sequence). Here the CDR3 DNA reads TGTGCCGCGGGTTGGCCCCAGCATTTT. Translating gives CAAGWPQHF.

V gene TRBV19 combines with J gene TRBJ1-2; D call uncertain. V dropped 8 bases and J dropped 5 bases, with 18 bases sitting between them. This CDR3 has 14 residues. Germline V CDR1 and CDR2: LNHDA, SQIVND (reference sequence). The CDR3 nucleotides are TGTGCCAGTGAATCAAGTAGGGAGAGGTATGGCTACACCTTC. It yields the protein CASESSRERYGYTF.

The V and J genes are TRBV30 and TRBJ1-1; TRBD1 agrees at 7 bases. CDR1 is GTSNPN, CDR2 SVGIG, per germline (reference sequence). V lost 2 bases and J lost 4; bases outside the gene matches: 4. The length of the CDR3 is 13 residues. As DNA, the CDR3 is TGTGCCTGGAGTAGTCAGGGGGGCACTGAAGCTTTCTTT. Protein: CAWSSQGGTEAFF.

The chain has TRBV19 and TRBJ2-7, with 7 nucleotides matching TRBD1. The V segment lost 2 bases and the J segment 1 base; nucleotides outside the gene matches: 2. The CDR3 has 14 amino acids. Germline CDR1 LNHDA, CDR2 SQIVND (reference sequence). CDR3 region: CASSITGDSYEQYF. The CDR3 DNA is TGTGCCAGTAGTATAACAGGGGATTCCTACGAGCAGTACTTC.

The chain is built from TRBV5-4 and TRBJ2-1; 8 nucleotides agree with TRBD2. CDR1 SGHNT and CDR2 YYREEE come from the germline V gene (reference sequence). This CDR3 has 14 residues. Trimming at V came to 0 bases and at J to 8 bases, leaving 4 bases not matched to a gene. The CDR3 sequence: CASSLDGGGYEQFF. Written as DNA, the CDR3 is TGTGCCAGCAGCTTGGACGGGGGGGGGTATGAGCAGTTCTTC.

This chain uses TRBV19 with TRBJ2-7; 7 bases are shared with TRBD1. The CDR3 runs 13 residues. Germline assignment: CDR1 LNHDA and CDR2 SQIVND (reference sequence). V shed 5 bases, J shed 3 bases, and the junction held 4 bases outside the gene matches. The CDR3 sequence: CASSLTGNYEQYF. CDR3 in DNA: TGTGCCAGTAGTTTGACAGGGAACTACGAGCAGTACTTC.